This T cell receptor beta chain comes out of a study of response to subunit inactivated influenza vaccine. Whole-study results and caveats: Only a handful of new T cells, the authors suggested, are recruited with each seasonal influenza vaccination.

This clonotype showed up many times. Its antigen is currently unknown. Germline CDR1 and CDR2: DFQATT and SNEGSKA (reference sequence). The V gene lost 4 bases and the J gene lost 1 base, with 14 bases spanning the gap. The CDR3 is made up of 15 amino acids. One entry per CDR3 protein results from TCRdb running MiXCR on the RT-PCR reads. The table lists fewer than 600,000 distinct CDR3 sequences, approximately 7.3% of them singletons, with approximately 14% in the top ten. The TCR was taken from a man in his fifties or sixties who received an inactivated influenza vaccine. The V and J genes are TRBV20-1 and TRBJ1-5; no firm D call. The sequencing here drew on PBMCs from blood, taken 23 months after vaccination. CDR3 coding DNA: TGCAGTGCTACGAACCCCACAGAGAGCAATCAGCCCCAGCATTTT. Its translation: CSATNPTESNQPQHF.